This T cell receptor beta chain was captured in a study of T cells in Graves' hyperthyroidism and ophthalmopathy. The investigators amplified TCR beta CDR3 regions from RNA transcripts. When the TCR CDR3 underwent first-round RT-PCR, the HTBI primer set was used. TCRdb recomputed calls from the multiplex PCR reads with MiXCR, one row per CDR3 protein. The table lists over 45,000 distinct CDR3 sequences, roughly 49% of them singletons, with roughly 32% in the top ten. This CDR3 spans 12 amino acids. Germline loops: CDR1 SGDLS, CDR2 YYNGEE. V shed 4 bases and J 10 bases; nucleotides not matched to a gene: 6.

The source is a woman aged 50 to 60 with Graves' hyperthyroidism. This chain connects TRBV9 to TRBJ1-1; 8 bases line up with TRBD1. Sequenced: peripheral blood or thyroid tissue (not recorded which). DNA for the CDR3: TGTGCCAGCAGCCCAACCAGGGGGCCAGCTTTCTTT. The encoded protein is CASSPTRGPAFF.